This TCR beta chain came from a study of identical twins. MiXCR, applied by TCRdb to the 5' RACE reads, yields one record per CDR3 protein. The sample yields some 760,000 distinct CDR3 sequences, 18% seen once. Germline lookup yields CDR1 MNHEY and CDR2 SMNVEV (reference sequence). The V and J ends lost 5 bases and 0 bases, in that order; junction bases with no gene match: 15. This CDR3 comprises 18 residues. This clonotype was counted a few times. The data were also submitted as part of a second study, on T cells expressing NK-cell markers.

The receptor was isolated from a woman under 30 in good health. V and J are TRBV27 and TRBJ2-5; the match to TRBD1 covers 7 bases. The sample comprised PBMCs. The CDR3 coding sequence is TGTGCCAGCAGTCCGACCAGTAGGGACAGACGACACCAAGAGACCCAGTACTTC. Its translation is CASSPTSRDRRHQETQYF.